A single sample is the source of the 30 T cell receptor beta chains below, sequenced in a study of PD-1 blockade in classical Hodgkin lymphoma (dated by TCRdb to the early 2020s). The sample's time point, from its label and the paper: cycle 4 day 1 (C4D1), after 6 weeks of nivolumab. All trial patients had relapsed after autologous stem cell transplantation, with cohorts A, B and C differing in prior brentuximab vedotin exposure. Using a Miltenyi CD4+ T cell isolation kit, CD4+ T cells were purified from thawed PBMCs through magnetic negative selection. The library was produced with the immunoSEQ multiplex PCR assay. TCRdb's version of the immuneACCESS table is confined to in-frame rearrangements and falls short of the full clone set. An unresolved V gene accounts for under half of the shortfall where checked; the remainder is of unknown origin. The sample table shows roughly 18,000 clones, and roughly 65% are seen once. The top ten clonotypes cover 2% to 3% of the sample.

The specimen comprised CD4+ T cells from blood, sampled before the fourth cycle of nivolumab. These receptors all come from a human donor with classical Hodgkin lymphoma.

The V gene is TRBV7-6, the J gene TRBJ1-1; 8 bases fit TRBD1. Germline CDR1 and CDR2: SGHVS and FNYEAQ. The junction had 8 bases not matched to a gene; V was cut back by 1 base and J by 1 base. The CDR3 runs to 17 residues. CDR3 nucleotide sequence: TGTGCCAGCAGCTTAGAAGCACAGGGGGTAAGGAACACTGAAGCTTTCTTT. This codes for CASSLEAQGVRNTEAFF.

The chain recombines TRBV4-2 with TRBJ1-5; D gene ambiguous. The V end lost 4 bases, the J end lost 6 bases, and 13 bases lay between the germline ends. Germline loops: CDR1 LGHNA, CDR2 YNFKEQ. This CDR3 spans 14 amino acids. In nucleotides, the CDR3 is TGTGCCAGCAGCCCCGGGGAGGGAGGTCAGCCCCAGCATTTT. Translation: CASSPGEGGQPQHF.

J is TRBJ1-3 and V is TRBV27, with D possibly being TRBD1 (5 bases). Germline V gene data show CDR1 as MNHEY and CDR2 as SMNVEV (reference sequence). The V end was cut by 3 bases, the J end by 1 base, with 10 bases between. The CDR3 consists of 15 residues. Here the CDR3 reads CASSFWGRSGNTIYF. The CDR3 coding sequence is TGTGCCAGCAGTTTCTGGGGCCGGTCTGGAAACACCATATATTTT.

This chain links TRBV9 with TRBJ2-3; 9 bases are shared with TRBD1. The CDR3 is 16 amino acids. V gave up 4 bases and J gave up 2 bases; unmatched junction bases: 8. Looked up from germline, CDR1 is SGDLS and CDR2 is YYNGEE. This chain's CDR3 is CASSQPGTGSTDTQYF. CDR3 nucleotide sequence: TGTGCCAGCAGCCAACCCGGGACAGGGTCCACAGATACGCAGTATTTT.

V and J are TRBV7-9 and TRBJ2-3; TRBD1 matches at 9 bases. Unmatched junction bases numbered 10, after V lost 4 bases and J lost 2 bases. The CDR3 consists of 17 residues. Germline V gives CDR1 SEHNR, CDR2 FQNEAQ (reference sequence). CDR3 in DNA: TGTGCCAGCAGCTCTTTCCCGGGACAGGGATTCACAGATACGCAGTATTTT. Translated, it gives CASSSFPGQGFTDTQYF.

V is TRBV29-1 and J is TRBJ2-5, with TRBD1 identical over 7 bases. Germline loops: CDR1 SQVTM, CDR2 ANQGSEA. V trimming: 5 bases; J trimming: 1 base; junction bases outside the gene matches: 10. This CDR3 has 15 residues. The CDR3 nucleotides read TGCAGCGTTACCCGACAGGGATTATCCCAAGAGACCCAGTACTTC. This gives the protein CSVTRQGLSQETQYF.

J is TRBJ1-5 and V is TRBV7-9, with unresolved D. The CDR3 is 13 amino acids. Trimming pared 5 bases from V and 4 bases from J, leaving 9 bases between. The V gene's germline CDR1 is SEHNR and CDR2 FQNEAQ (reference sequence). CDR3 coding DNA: TGTGCCAGCAGCAAGGACGGGAATCAGCCCCAGCATTTT. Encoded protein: CASSKDGNQPQHF.

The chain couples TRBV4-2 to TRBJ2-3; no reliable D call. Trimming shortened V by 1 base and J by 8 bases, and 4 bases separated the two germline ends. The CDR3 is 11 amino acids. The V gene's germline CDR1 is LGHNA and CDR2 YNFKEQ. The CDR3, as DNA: TGTGCCAGCAGCCAAGCCGGTACGCAGTATTTT. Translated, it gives CASSQAGTQYF.

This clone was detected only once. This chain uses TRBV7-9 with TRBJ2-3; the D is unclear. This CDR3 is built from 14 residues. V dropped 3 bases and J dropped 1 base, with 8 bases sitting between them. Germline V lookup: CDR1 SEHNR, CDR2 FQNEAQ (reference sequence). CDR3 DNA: TGTGCCAGCAGCTTTCGGGCGGGCACAGATACGCAGTATTTT. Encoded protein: CASSFRAGTDTQYF.

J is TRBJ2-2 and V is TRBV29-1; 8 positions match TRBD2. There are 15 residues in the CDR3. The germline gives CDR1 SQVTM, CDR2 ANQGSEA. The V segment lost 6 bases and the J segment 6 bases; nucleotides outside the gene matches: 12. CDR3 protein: CSVSRTSRGAGELFF. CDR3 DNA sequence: TGCAGCGTCTCGAGGACTAGCCGAGGGGCCGGGGAGCTGTTTTTT.

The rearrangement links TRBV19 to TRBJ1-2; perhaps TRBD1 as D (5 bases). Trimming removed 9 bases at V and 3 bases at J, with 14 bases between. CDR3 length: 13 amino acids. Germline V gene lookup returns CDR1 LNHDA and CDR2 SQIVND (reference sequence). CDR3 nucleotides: TGTGCCAGCGGGACGGAAACATACTATGGCTACACCTTC. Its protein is CASGTETYYGYTF.

In nucleotides, the CDR3 is TGTGCCAGCAGTGGAACAGCCAACCAAGAGACCCAGTACTTC. Its protein product is CASSGTANQETQYF. The chain carries TRBV2 and TRBJ2-5; D call uncertain. Looked up from germline, CDR1 is SNHLY and CDR2 is FYNNEI. V lost 4 bases to trimming and J lost 0 bases, with 9 bases between them. CDR3 size: 14 residues.

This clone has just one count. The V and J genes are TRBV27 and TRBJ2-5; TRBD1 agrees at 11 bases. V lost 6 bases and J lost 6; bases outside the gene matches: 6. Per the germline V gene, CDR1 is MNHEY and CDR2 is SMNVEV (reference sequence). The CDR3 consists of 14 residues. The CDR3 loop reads CASRSGQGVKTQYF. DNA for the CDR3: TGTGCCAGCAGGTCGGGACAGGGGGTAAAGACCCAGTACTTC.

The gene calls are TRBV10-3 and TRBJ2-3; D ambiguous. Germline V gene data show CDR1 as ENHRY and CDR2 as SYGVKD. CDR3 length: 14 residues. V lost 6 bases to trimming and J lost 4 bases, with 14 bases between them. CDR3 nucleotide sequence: TGTGCCATCAGCCCTCAGACCCCCGCAGATACGCAGTATTTT. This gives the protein CAISPQTPADTQYF.

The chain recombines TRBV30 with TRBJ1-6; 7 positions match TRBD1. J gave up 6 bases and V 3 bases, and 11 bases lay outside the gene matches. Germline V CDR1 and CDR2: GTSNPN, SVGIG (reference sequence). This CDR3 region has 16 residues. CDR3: CAWSDPGEGANSPLHF. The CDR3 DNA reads TGTGCCTGGAGCGACCCCGGGGAGGGGGCTAATTCACCCCTCCACTTT.

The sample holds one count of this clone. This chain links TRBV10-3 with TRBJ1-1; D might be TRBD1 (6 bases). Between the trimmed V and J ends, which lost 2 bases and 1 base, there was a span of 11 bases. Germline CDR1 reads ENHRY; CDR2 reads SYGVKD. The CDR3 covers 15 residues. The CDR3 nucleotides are TGTGCCATCAGTGAGAAAACACAGGGGAACACTGAAGCTTTCTTT. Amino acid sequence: CAISEKTQGNTEAFF.

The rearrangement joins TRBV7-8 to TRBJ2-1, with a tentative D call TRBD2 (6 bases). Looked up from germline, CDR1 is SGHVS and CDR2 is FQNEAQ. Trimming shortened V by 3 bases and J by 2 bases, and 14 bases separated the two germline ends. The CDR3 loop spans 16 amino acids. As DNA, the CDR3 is TGTGCCAGCAGCTTCCGTGGGGGAGGTACCTACAATGAGCAGTTCTTC. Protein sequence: CASSFRGGGTYNEQFF.

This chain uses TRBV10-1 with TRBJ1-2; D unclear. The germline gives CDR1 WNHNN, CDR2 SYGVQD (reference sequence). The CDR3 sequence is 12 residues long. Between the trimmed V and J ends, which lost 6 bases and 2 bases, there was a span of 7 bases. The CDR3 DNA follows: TGCGCCAGCAGGACCACAAACTATGGCTACACCTTC. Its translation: CASRTTNYGYTF.

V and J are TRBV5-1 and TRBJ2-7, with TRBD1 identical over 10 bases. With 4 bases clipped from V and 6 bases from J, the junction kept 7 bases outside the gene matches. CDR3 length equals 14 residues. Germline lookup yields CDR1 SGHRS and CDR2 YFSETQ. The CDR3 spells CASSQTGTGAEQYF. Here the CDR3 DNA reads TGCGCCAGCAGCCAGACCGGGACAGGGGCCGAGCAGTACTTC.

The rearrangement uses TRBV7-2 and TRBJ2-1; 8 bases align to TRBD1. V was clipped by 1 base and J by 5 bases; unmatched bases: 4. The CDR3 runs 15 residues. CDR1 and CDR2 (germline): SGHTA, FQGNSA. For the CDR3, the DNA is TGTGCCAGCAGCTTAGGACAGGGGCTCAACAATGAGCAGTTCTTC. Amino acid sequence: CASSLGQGLNNEQFF. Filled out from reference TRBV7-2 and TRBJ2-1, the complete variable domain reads GAGVSQSPSNKVTEKGKDVELRCDPISGHTALYWYRQSLGQGLEFLIYFQGNSAPDKSGLPSDRFSAERTGGSVSTLTIQRTQQEDSAVYLCASSLGQGLNNEQFFGPGTRLTVL.

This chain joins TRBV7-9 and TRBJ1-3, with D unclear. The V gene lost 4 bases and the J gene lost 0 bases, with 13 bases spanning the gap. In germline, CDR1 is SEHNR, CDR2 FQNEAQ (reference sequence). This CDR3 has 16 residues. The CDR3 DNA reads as TGTGCCAGCAGCTGGAAACGGGCCGACTCTGGAAACACCATATATTTT. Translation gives CASSWKRADSGNTIYF.

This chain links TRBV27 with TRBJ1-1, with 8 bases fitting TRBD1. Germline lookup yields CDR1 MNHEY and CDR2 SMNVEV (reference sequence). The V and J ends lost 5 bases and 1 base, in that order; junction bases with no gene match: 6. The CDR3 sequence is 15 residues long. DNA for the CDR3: TGTGCCAGCAGTGGGGCAGGGGGCAGGAACACTGAAGCTTTCTTT. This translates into CASSGAGGRNTEAFF.

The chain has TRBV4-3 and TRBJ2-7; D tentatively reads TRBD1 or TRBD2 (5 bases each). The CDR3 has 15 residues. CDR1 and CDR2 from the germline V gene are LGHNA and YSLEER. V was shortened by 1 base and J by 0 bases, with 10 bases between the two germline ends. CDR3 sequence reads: CASSQAREPSYEQYF. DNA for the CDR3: TGCGCCAGCAGCCAAGCCAGGGAGCCCTCCTACGAGCAGTACTTC.

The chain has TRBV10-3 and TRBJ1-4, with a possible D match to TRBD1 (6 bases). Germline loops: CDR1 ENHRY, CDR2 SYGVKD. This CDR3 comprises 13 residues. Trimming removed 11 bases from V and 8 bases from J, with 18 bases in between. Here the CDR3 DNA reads TGTGCCGCCAGGGGCGGGGCTGACGAAAAACTGTTTTTT. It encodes CAARGGADEKLFF.

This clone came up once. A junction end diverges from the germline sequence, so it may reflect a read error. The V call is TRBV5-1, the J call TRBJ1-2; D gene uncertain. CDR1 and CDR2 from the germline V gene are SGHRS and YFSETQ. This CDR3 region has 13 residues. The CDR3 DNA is TGTGCCAGCAGCTTGGATCCGAGGGCGTTCCCTACCTTC. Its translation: CASSLDPRAFPTF.

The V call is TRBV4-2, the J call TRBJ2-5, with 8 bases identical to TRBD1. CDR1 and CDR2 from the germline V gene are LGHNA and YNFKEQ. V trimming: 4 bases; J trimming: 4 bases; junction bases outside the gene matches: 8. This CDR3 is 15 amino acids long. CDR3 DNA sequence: TGTGCCAGCAGCCGAAGTAGGACAGGGCGAGAGACCCAGTACTTC. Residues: CASSRSRTGRETQYF.

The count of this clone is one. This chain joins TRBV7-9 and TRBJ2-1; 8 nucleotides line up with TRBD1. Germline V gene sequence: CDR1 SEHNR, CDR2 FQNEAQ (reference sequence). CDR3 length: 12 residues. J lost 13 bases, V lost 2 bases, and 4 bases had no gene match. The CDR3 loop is CASSLTDRGQFF. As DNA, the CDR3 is TGTGCCAGCAGCTTAACCGACAGGGGCCAGTTCTTC.

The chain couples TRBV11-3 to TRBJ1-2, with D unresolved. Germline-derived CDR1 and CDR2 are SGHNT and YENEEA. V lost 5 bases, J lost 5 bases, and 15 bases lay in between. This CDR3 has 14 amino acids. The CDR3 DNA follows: TGTGCCAGCAGCCTAGGAGCAGTTACTTATGGCTACACCTTC. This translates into CASSLGAVTYGYTF.

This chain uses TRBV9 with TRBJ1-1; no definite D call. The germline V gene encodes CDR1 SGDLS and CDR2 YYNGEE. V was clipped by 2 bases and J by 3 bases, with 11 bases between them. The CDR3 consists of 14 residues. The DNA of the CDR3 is TGTGCCAGCAGCGTCGGGCGTCGGGACACTGAAGCTTTCTTT. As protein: CASSVGRRDTEAFF.

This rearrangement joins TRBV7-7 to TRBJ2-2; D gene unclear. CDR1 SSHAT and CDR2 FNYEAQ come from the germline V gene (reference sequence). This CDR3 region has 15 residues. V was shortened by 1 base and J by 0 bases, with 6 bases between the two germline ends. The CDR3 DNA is TGTGCCAGCAGCTTAGGCAGATCGAACACCGGGGAGCTGTTTTTT. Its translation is CASSLGRSNTGELFF.